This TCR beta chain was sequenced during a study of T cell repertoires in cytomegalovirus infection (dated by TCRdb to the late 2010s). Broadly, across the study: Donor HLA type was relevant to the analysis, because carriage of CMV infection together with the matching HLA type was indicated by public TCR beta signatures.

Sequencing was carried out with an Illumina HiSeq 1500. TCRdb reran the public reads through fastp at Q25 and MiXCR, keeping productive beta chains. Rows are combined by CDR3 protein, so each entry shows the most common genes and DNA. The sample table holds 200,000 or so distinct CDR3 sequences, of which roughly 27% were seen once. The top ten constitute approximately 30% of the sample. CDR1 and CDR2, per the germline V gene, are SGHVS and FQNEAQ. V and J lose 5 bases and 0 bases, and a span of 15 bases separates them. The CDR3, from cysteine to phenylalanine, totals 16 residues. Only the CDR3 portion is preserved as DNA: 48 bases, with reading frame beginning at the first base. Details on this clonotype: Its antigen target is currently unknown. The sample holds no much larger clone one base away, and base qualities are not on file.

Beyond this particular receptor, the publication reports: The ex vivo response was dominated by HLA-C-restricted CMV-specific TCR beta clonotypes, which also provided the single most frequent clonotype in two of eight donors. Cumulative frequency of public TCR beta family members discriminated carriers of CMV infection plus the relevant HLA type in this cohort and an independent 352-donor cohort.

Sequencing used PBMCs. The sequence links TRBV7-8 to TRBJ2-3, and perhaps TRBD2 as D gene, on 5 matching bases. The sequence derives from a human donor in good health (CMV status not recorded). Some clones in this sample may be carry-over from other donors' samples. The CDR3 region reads CASSPDLRGSTDTQYF. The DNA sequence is TGTGCCAGCAGCCCCGATTTACGGGGTAGCACAGATACGCAGTATTTT. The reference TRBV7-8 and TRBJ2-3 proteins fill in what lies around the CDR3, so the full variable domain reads GAGVSQSPRYKVAKRGQDVALRCDPISGHVSLFWYQQALGQGPEFLTYFQNEAQLDKSGLPSDRFFAERPEGSVSTLKIQRTQQEDSAVYLCASSPDLRGSTDTQYFGPGTRLTVL.